This TCR beta chain appears in the sequencing data of a study of shared clonotypes between healthy human individuals. Per the germline V gene, CDR1 is SGHDT and CDR2 is YYEEEE. Trimming took 5 bases from V and 0 from J, leaving 9 bases between them. The CDR3 has 14 amino acids. Points from the study as a whole: The study drew on few donors, limiting represented genetic and exposure-history diversity.

In the original processing: Filtering differed since immunoSEQ provided only junctions, with no quality scores. Clones were read by immunoSEQ multiplex PCR, and TCRdb kept only the in-frame ones, dropping some. V, J and clone size reflect that table, while D and trimming were determined from the DNA. The sample lists under 1,100,000 clones, 75% occurring once. A remark on this clone: The antigen is undetermined.

This TCR was sampled from a man aged 18 to 30 in good health. V and J are TRBV5-6 and TRBJ1-3; D remains unclear. Sequencing was carried out using memory CD4+ T cells sorted from blood. Subset indicated: CD45RA-negative fraction. CDR3: CASRERASGNTIYF. In nucleotides, the CDR3 is TGTGCCAGCAGGGAAAGGGCCTCTGGAAACACCATATATTTT.